This T cell receptor (beta chain) was documented in a study of tumor-infiltrating lymphocytes in localized non-small cell lung cancer. Looking at the study overall: The cohort mixed smokers and never-smokers, several histologies, and some post-neoadjuvant-chemotherapy samples. Resected tumor was paired with non-adjacent uninvolved lung from the same patient.

Study-level results: Different pieces of the same tissue went to different assays, confounding technical variation with intratumor heterogeneity.

The length of the CDR3 is 13 residues. The V end was cut by 6 bases, the J end by 0 bases, with 8 bases between. Germline assignment: CDR1 MNHEY and CDR2 SMNVEV (reference sequence). A few counts support this clone. Antigen: not known. Clones were sequenced by immunoSEQ multiplex PCR, and TCRdb holds only the in-frame ones, with some missing. The sample includes roughly 14,000 clones, around 75% of them seen just once. The chain employs TRBV27 and TRBJ1-1; no clear D gene. Sequenced: lung tumor tissue. The receptor comes from a human donor with non-small cell lung cancer. For the CDR3, the DNA is TGTGCCAGCAGAAGGAGAGTGAACACTGAAGCTTTCTTT. Its protein is CASRRRVNTEAFF.